This T cell receptor beta chain was sequenced for a study of blood T cell repertoires in COVID-19. The germline CDR1 and CDR2 sequences are MNHEY and SMNVEV (reference sequence). Trimming cost V 5 bases and J 2 bases; bases outside gene matches: 6. The CDR3 spans 16 residues. Clones were read by immunoSEQ multiplex PCR, and TCRdb kept only the in-frame ones, dropping some. The sample yields around 250,000 clones, just under 90% seen once. Participants spanned ages about 18 to 95 years and resided in 20 to 30 US areas. The receptor's source is a man aged 50-60 years who had been exposed to COVID-19. Material for sequencing was PBMCs or T cells enriched from blood (not recorded which). The chain has TRBV27 and TRBJ1-5, with TRBD1 identical over 10 bases. The CDR3 DNA reads TGTGCCAGCAGTAGACAGGGGGCACTTGGCAATCAGCCCCAGCATTTT. It yields the protein CASSRQGALGNQPQHF.